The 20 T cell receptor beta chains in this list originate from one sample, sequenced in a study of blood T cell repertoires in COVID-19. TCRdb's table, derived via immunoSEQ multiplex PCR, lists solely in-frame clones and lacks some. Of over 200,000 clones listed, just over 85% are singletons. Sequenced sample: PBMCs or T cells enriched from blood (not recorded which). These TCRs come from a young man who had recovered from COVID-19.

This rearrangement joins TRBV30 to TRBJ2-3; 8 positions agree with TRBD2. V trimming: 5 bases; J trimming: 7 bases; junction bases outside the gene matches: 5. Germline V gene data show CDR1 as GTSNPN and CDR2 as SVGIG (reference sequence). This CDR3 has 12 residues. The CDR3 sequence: CAWAIAGNTQYF. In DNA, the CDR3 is TGTGCCTGGGCAATAGCGGGAAATACGCAGTATTTT.

The CDR3 DNA reads TGTGCCAGCAGCACCTACGAGCAGTACTTC. Translated, it gives CASSTYEQYF. This chain uses TRBV2 with TRBJ2-7; D is uncertain. The CDR3 loop spans 10 amino acids. V lost 6 bases, J lost 2 bases, and 2 bases lay in between. Germline V gene sequence: CDR1 SNHLY, CDR2 FYNNEI.

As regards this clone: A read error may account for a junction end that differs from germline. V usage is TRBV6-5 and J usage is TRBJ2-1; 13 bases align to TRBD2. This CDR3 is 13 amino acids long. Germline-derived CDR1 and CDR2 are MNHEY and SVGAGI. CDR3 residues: CASRPGLAGPLIF. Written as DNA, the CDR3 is TGTGCCAGCAGACCGGGACTAGCGGGACCGTTGATCTTC.

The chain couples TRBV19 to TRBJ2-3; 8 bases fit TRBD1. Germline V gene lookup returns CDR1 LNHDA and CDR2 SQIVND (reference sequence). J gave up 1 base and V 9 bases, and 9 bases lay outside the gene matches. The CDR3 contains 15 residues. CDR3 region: CASGPRGQGTDTQYF. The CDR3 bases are TGTGCCAGCGGCCCCAGGGGGCAAGGCACAGATACGCAGTATTTT.

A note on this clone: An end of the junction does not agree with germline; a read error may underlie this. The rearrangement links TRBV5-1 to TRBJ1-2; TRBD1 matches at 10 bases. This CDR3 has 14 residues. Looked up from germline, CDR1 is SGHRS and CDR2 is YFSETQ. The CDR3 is CASSPTGTGDGYTF. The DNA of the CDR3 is TGCGCCAGCAGCCCGACTGGGACAGGGGATGGGTACACCTTC.

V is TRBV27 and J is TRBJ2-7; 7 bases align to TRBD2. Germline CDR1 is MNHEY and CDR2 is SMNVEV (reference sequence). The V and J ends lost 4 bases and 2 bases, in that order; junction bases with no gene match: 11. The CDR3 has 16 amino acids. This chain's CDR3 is CASSSLLATNAYEQYF. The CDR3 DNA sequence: TGTGCCAGCAGTTCCCTACTAGCGACCAACGCCTACGAGCAGTACTTC.

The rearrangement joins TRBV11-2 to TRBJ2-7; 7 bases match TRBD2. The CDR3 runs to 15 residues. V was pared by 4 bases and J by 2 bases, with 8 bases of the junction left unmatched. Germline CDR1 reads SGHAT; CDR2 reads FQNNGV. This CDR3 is CASSSRDYDAYEQYF. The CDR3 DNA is TGTGCCAGCAGCTCCCGGGACTACGACGCCTACGAGCAGTACTTC.

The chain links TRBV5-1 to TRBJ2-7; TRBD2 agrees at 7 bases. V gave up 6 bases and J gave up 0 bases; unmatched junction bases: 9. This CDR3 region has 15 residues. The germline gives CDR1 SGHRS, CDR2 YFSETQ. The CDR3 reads CASKPGLAASYEQYF. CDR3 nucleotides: TGCGCCAGCAAACCCGGGCTAGCGGCCTCCTACGAGCAGTACTTC.

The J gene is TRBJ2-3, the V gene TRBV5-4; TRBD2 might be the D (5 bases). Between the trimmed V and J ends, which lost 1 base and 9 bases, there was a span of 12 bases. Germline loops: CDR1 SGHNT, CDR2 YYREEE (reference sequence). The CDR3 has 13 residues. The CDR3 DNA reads TGTGCCAGCAGCTTGTTTCCCGGGGAGACGCAGTATTTT. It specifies CASSLFPGETQYF.

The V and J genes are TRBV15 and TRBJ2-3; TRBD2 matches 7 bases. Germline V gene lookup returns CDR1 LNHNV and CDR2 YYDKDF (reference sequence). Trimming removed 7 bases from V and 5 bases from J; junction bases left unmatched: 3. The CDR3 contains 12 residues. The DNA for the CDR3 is TGTGCCACCACGGGGGAGGGAGATACGCAGTATTTT. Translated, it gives CATTGEGDTQYF.

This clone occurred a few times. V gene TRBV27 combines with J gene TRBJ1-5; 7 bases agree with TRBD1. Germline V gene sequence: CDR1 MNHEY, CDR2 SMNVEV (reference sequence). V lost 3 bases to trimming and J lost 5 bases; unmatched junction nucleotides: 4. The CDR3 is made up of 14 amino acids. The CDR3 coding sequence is TGTGCCAGCAGTTTGACAGGGAGCCATCAGCCCCAGCATTTT. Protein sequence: CASSLTGSHQPQHF.

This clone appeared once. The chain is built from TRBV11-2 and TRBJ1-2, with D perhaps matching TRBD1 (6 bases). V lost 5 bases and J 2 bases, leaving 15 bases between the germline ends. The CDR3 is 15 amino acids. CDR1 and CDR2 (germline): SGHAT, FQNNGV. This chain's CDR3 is CASSLHRDMNYGYTF. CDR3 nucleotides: TGTGCCAGCAGCCTTCACAGGGATATGAACTATGGCTACACCTTC. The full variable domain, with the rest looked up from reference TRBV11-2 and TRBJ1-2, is EAGVAQSPRYKIIEKRQSVAFWCNPISGHATLYWYQQILGQGPKLLIQFQNNGVVDDSQLPKDRFSAERLKGVDSTLKIQPAKLEDSAVYLCASSLHRDMNYGYTFGSGTRLTVV.

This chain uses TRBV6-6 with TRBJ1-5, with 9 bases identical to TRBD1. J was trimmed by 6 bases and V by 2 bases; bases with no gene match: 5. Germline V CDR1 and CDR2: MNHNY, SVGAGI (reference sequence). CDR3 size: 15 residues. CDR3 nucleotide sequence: TGTGCCAGCAGTTACGGAGACAGGGGGATTCAGCCCCAGCATTTT. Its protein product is CASSYGDRGIQPQHF.

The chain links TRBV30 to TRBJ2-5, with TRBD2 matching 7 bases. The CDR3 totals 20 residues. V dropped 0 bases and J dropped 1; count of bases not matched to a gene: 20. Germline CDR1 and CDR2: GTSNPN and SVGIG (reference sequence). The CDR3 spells CAWSVLVKRGRAGLQETQYF. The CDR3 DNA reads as TGTGCCTGGAGTGTACTAGTGAAAAGAGGGAGGGCAGGGCTCCAAGAGACCCAGTACTTC.

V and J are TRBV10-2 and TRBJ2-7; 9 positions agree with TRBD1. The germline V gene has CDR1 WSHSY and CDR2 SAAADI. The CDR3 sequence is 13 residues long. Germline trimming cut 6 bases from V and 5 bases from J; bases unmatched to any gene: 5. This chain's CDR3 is CASSWDRADEQYF. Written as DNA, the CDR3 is TGCGCCAGCAGCTGGGACAGGGCAGACGAGCAGTACTTC.

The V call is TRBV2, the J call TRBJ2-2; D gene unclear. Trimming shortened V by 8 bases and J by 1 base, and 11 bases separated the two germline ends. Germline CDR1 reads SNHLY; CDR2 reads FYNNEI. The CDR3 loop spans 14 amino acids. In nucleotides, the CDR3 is TGTGCCAGCTACCAGGTCCTGAACACCGGGGAGCTGTTTTTT. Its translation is CASYQVLNTGELFF.

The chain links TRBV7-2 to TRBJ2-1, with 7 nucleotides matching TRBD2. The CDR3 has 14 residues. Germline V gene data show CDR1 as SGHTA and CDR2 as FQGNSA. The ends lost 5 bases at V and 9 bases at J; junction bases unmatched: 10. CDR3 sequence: CASSPSRTSFEQFF. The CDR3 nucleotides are TGTGCCAGCAGCCCCTCCCGGACTAGTTTTGAGCAGTTCTTC.

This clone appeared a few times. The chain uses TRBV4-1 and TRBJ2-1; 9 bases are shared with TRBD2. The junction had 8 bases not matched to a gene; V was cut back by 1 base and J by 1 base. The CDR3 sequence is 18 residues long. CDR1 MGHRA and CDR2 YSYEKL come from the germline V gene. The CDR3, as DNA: TGCGCCAGCAGCCAAGTACCCTTAGCGGGGGATTCCTACAATGAGCAGTTCTTC. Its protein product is CASSQVPLAGDSYNEQFF.

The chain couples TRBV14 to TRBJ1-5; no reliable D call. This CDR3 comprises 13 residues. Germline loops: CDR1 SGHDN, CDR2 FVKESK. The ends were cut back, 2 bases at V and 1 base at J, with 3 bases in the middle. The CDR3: CASSQSSNQPQHF. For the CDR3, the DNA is TGTGCCAGCAGCCAATCGAGCAATCAGCCCCAGCATTTT.

CDR3 amino acids: CASSPARTGMHSEQFF. CDR3 DNA: TGTGCCAGCAGCCCCGCTCGGACAGGAATGCACAGTGAGCAGTTCTTC. V and J are TRBV7-3 and TRBJ2-1, with TRBD1 matching 7 bases. With 5 bases clipped from V and 9 bases from J, the junction kept 16 bases outside the gene matches. The CDR3 runs 16 residues. The V gene's germline CDR1 is SGHTA and CDR2 FQGTGA. Full variable domain (remainder filled in from reference TRBV7-3 and TRBJ2-1): GAGVSQTPSNKVTEKGKYVELRCDPISGHTALYWYRQSLGQGPEFLIYFQGTGAADDSGLPNDRFFAVRPEGSVSTLKIQRTERGDSAVYLCASSPARTGMHSEQFFGPGTRLTVL.